This T cell receptor beta chain was documented in a study of T cells in Graves' hyperthyroidism and ophthalmopathy. With duration under 3 months, ophthalmopathy was active: Clinical Activity Score at least 3, NOSPECS at least 4. The source of the PBMCs was less than 12 ml of fresh peripheral blood. Study outcomes and limitations: The blood repertoire included most of the expanded thyroid clonotypes above 0.001. Ophthalmopathy was identified by the model a median approximately six months ahead of onset.

V lost 5 bases and J 3 bases, leaving 13 bases between the germline ends. Germline loops: CDR1 GTSNPN, CDR2 SVGIG (reference sequence). CDR3 length: 13 residues. This clonotype occurred many times. Antigen unknown. TCR beta CDR3 regions were amplified from RNA transcripts. First-round RT-PCR of the TCR CDR3 relied on the HTBI primer set. In TCRdb, the multiplex PCR reads were re-called with MiXCR into one record per CDR3 protein. In the table there are approximately 400,000 distinct CDR3 sequences, roughly 15% of which are singletons. The chain carries TRBV30 and TRBJ1-1, with TRBD1 as a possible D gene (6 bases). This TCR derives from a woman in her twenties or thirties with Graves' ophthalmopathy. Sequenced sample: blood. DNA of the CDR3: TGTGCCTGGGCGAAGGGGGGGCACACTGAAGCTTTCTTT. The encoded protein is CAWAKGGHTEAFF.